This TCR beta chain came from a study of shared clonotypes between healthy human individuals (dated by TCRdb to about 2020). Looking at the study overall: The cohort included a few men and a couple of women between 18 and 49 years of age. Between about 0.9 and 8.9 billion PBMCs per donor were obtained by leukapheresis. Blood TCR repertoires of five healthy adults were deeply sequenced to estimate repertoire size and the extent of clonotype sharing between individuals. For each donor, CD4 naive and CD4 memory were each given three plates, CD8 naive was given two plates, and CD8 memory was given one plate. To increase sequencing depth and limit assay-specific biases, TCR repertoire library preparation and sequencing were carried out by different laboratories using diverse techniques. Here is what the overall study found, with its caveats: Even with the large sequencing depth, rarefaction of the sorted-subset datasets indicated that sequencing was incomplete. Compared with non-shared clonotypes, the clonotypes found in all four sorted-subset donors had higher generation probabilities. Pairwise subsampling indicated that sequencing depth was expected to affect the degree of clonotype sharing among donors. Larger estimated clonotype richness was generally found for naive subsets than for memory subsets. Sharing across a handful of donors was observed for about 5% of naive CD4, less than 4% of naive CD8, about 2.3% of memory CD4, and approximately 0.41% of memory CD8 clonotypes. Sampling was limited to blood, and TCR repertoires in tissue likely differ from TCR repertoires in blood. The small number of donors limited the genetic and exposure-history diversity represented.

The junction shows trimming of 0 bases on V and 1 base on J, plus 13 bases between the germline ends. CDR1 and CDR2 (SGHDT, YYEEEE) derive from the germline V gene. Reading from cysteine to phenylalanine, the CDR3 counts 16 amino acids. Kept here is only the CDR3 DNA, which spans 48 bases and is read in frame from base 1. Using the deep immunoSEQ assay, multiplex PCR amplified TCR CDR3 regions from genomic DNA. For each cell subset, the extracted genomic DNA was distributed evenly across all wells of several immunoSEQ 96-well plates, and each plate served as one replicate. For sorted subsets, approximately 210 ng genomic DNA, equal to tens of thousands of T cell genomes, was loaded into each replicate PCR. The purified libraries were quantified using a Qubit 3.0 fluorometer, sized with a Bioanalyzer 2100, and then quantified again using the KAPA Library Quantification kit. Every immunoSEQ 96-well plate was sequenced on a separate single-read 150-cycle Illumina NextSeq 550 flow cell. On the study's bioinformatics: Because only junctional sequences without quality scores were contained in the immunoSEQ output, filtering matching that applied to full-length reads could not be performed. To assign V/J genes and CDR3, sequences were annotated against IMGT germline references using PyIR, a Python wrapper for IgBLAST v1.9. Any read was removed if the V/J assignment was weak (E-value above 1e-6), the CDR3 was missing, or the read contained stop codons, out-of-frame junctions, or ambiguous translated residues. V3J clonotypes were defined as sequences sharing the same inferred V gene, J gene, and CDR3 amino acid sequence. The percentage overlap between two repertoires was calculated by dividing the number of shared unique clonotypes by the size of the smaller repertoire. RTK rarefaction, the Chao1 estimator, and Recon v2.1 estimates of unobserved clonotypes were used to assess repertoire richness. OLGA was used to compute generation probabilities for all TCRbeta clonotypes that the gDNA method yielded from a handful of donors. In TCRdb, the immuneACCESS table is reduced to in-frame sequences with V and J assigned. These tables do not hold every clone; where another copy was compared, an unresolved V gene accounts for under half, and the others remain unexplained. The V and J calls and clone size are taken from that table; D and trimming were inferred from the DNA. This sample has 550,000 to 850,000 clones in its table, and around 77% of those were observed once. The ten largest clones take up about 1.7% of the sample.

Healthy HIV-negative adults with no recently reported acute infections or vaccinations were included as donors. All donors were Caucasian adults living in Nashville, Tennessee, USA. Magnetic negative selection was used to enrich CD4+ T cells, after which naive cells were positively selected on CD45RA and the negative fraction became the memory subset. Blood was collected by leukapheresis, and PBMCs were isolated by Ficoll-Histopaque density gradient centrifugation and then cryopreserved in liquid nitrogen vapor phase. Purity and quantity of every magnetically sorted T cell population were checked by analytical flow cytometry. Each sorted fraction had its genomic DNA isolated and then quantified by UV absorbance on a Nanodrop 2000c. As concerns this clone: It has no known antigen specificity. Base qualities are not recorded, but no much larger clone differs from it by a single base.

Recombination connected TRBV5-6 to TRBJ1-2; the D gene lacks a confident call. The receptor was isolated from a woman under 40 in good health. The sample consisted of memory CD4+ T cells sorted from blood. The cell subset or site label, read with the paper, signifies: CD45RA-negative fraction. The DNA sequence is given as TGTGCCAGCAGCTTGGGTGACTCAAGCTTTAACTATGGCTACACCTTC. Translated, this is CASSLGDSSFNYGYTF.